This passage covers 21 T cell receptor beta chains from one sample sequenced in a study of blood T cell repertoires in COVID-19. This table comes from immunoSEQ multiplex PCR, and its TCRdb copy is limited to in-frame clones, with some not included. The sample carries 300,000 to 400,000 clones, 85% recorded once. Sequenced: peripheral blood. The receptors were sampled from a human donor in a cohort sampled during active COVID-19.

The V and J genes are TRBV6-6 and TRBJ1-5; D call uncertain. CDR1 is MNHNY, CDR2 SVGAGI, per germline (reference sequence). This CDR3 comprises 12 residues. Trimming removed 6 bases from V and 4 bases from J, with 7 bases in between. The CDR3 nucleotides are TGTGCCAGCAGATCCGGGAATCAGCCCCAGCATTTT. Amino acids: CASRSGNQPQHF.

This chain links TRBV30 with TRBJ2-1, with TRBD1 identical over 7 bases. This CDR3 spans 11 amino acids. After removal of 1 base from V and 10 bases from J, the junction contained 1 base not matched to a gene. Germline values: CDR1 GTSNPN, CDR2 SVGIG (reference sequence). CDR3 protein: CAWSATGEQFF. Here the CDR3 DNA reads TGTGCCTGGAGTGCGACAGGGGAGCAGTTCTTC.

Here the CDR3 reads CASNTGTGGEPQHF. As DNA, the CDR3 is TGTGCCAGCAATACCGGGACAGGGGGTGAGCCCCAGCATTTT. This chain joins TRBV6-5 and TRBJ1-5; 11 bases line up with TRBD1. Unmatched junction bases numbered 7, after V lost 7 bases and J lost 8 bases. The CDR3 runs 14 residues. Germline assignment: CDR1 MNHEY and CDR2 SVGAGI.

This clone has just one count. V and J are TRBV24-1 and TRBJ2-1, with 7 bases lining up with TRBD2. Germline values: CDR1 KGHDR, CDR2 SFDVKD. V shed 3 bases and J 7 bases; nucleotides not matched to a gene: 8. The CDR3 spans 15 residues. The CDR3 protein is CATSDPKRGPNEQFF. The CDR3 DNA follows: TGTGCCACCAGTGATCCGAAGCGGGGCCCGAATGAGCAGTTCTTC.

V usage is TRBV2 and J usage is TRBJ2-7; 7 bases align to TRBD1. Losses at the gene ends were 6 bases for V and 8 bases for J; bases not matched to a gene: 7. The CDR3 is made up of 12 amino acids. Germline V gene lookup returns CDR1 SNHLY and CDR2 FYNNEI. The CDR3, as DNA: TGTGCCAGCAGGTCTGACAGGGCCCAGCAGTACTTC. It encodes CASRSDRAQQYF.

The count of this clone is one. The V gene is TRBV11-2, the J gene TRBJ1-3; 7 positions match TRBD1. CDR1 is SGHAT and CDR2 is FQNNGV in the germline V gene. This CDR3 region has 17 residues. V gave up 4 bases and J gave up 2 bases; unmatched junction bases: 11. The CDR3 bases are TGTGCCAGCAGCTCTTCCCCTCCCGACAGGGCTGGAAACACCATATATTTT. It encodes CASSSSPPDRAGNTIYF.

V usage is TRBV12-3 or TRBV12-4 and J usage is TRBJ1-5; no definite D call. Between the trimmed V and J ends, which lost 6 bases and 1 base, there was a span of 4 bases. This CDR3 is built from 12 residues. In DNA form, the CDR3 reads TGTGCCAGCAGCGGGAGCAATCAGCCCCAGCATTTT. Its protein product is CASSGSNQPQHF.

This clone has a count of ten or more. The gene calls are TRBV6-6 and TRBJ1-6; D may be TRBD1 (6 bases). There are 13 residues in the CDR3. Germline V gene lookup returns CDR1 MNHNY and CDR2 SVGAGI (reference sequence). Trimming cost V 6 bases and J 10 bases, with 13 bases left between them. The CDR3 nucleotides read TGTGCCAGCAGCCACAGGGTGGACTCACCCCTCCACTTT. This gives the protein CASSHRVDSPLHF.

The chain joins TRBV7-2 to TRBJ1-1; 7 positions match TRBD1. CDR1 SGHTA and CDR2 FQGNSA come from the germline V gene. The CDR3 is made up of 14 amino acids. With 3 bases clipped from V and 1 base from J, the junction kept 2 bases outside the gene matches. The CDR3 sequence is CASSFGTANTEAFF. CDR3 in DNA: TGTGCCAGCAGCTTTGGGACAGCGAACACTGAAGCTTTCTTT.

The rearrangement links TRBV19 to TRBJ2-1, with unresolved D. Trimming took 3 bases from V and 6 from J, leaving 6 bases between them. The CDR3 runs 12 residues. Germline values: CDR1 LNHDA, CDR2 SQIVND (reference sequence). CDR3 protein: CASSITRNEQFF. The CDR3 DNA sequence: TGTGCCAGTAGTATTACACGCAATGAGCAGTTCTTC.

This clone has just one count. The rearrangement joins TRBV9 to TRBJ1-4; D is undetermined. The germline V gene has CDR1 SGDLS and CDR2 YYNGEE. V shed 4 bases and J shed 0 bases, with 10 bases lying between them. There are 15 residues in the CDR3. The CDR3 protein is CASSPFLATNEKLFF. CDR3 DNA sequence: TGTGCCAGCAGCCCCTTTCTCGCAACTAATGAAAAACTGTTTTTT.

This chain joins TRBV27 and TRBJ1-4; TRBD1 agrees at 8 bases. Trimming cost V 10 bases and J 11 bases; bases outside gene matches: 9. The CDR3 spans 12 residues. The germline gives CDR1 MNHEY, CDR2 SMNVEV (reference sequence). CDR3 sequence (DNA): TGTGCCACCGGGACGGACAGGGTGAAACTGTTTTTT. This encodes CATGTDRVKLFF.

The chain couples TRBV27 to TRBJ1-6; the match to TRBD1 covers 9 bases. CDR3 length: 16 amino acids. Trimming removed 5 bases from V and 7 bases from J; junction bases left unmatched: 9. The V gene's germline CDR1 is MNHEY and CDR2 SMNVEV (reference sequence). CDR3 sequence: CASSRAGQGTNSPLHF. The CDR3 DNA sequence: TGTGCCAGCAGTCGCGCGGGACAGGGAACAAATTCACCCCTCCACTTT.

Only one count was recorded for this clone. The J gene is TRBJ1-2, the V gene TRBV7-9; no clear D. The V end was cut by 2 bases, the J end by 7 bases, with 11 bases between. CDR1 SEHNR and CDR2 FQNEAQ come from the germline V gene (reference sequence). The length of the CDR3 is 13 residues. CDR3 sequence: CASSLFLPSGYTF. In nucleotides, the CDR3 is TGTGCCAGCAGCTTATTCCTTCCGAGTGGCTACACCTTC.

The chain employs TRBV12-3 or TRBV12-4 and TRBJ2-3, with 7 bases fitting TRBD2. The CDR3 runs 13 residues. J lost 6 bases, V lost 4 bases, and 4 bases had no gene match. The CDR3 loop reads CASSSTSWDTQYF. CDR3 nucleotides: TGTGCCAGCAGTTCGACTAGCTGGGATACGCAGTATTTT.

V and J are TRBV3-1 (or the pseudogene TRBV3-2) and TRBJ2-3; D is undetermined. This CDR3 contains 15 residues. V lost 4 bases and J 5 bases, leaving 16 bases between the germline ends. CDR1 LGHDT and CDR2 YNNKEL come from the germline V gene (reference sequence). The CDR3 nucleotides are TGTGCCAGCAGCCTCCGAGGTGGCGCAGAAGATACGCAGTATTTT. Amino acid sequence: CASSLRGGAEDTQYF.

The CDR3 DNA follows: TGCGCCAGCAGCTCGAAGGGGGAGACCCAGTACTTC. Translation: CASSSKGETQYF. The rearrangement uses TRBV5-1 and TRBJ2-5; maybe TRBD1 (5 bases). CDR3 size: 12 residues. Germline CDR1 reads SGHRS; CDR2 reads YFSETQ. Trimming pared 3 bases from V and 5 bases from J, leaving 8 bases between. Supplemented by reference TRBV5-1 and TRBJ2-5, the full variable domain reads KAGVTQTPRYLIKTRGQQVTLSCSPISGHRSVSWYQQTPGQGLQFLFEYFSETQRNKGNFPGRFSGRQFSNSRSEMNVSTLELGDSALYLCASSSKGETQYFGPGTRLLVL.

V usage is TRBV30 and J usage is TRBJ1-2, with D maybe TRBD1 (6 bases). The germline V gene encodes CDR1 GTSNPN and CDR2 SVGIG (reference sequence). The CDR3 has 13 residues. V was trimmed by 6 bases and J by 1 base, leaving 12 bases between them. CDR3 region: CACQRQVNYGYTF. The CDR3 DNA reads TGTGCCTGTCAGAGACAGGTTAACTATGGCTACACCTTC.

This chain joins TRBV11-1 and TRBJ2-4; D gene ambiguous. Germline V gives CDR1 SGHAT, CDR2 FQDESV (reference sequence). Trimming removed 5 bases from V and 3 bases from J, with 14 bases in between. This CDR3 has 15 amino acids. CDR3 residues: CASSPAEQDKNIQYF. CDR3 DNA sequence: TGTGCCAGCAGCCCCGCCGAACAAGACAAAAACATTCAGTACTTC.

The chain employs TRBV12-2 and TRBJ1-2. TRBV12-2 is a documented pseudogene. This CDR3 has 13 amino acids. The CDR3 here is CASRLALLYGYTF. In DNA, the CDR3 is TGTGCAAGTCGCTTAGCTCTCCTCTATGGCTACACCTTC.

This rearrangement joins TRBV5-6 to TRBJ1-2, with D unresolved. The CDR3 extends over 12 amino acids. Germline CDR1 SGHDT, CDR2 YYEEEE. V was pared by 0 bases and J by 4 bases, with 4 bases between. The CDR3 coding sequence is TGTGCCAGCAGCTTGGCTCCCTATGGCTACACCTTC. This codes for CASSLAPYGYTF.